This passage covers 29 T cell receptor beta chains from one sample sequenced in a study of technical replicates of blood from a few donors. The table came from immunoSEQ multiplex PCR; TCRdb's copy has only in-frame clones and leaves some out. The sample includes 13,000 or so clones, approximately 86% seen only once; the top ten take roughly 10%. Sequenced sample: PBMCs. All receptors come from a human donor in good health.

The rearrangement joins TRBV6-1 to TRBJ2-5, with 8 positions matching TRBD2. This CDR3 has 13 amino acids. Trimming at V came to 5 bases and at J to 1 base, leaving 0 bases not matched to a gene. The V gene's germline CDR1 is MNHNS and CDR2 SASEGT. In nucleotides, the CDR3 is TGTGCCAGCAGTCGGGGGGGCCAAGAGACCCAGTACTTC. This translates into CASSRGGQETQYF.

The chain employs TRBV19 and TRBJ2-7, with TRBD2 matching over 8 bases. Germline values: CDR1 LNHDA, CDR2 SQIVND (reference sequence). The V and J ends lost 3 bases and 2 bases, in that order; junction bases with no gene match: 9. This CDR3 has 16 residues. CDR3 protein: CASSMSSGPTPYEQYF. The CDR3 nucleotides read TGTGCCAGTAGTATGTCTAGCGGGCCGACCCCCTACGAGCAGTACTTC.

V usage is TRBV6-1 and J usage is TRBJ2-1; D is unclear. The CDR3 is 17 residues long. Trimming pared 2 bases from V and 0 bases from J, leaving 14 bases between. The germline CDR1 and CDR2 sequences are MNHNS and SASEGT. CDR3 coding DNA: TGTGCCAGCAGTGAAATAGAGGTTCCAAGCTCCTACAATGAGCAGTTCTTC. This gives the protein CASSEIEVPSSYNEQFF.

The chain couples TRBV2 to TRBJ2-1; unclear D gene. The CDR3 runs to 14 residues. The V and J ends lost 4 bases and 9 bases respectively, with 16 bases between them. Looked up from germline, CDR1 is SNHLY and CDR2 is FYNNEI. CDR3 DNA sequence: TGTGCCAGCAGTGCGCAGGTGGGCCTAAGTGAGCAGTTCTTC. This translates into CASSAQVGLSEQFF.

This clone was detected only a few times. The genes are TRBV21-1 and TRBJ2-7; the D call in the table, TRBD1, was not verified against the DNA. TRBV21-1 is classified as a pseudogene. The CDR3 loop spans 13 amino acids. Here the CDR3 reads CASSKKTGGEQYF. CDR3 nucleotide sequence: TGTGCCAGCAGCAAAAAGACAGGGGGCGAGCAGTACTTC.

The V call is TRBV19, the J call TRBJ1-2, with D tentatively TRBD1 (5 bases). CDR1 is LNHDA and CDR2 is SQIVND in the germline V gene (reference sequence). V was cut by 7 bases and J by 4 bases, with 19 bases left in between. CDR3 length: 15 amino acids. DNA of the CDR3: TGTGCCAGTACTCCGCCGCGACAGAACTTCTATGGCTACACCTTC. Protein: CASTPPRQNFYGYTF.

This clone was detected once. The V call is TRBV19, the J call TRBJ1-1, with 7 bases that match TRBD1. In germline, CDR1 is LNHDA, CDR2 SQIVND (reference sequence). V gave up 6 bases and J gave up 5 bases; unmatched junction bases: 12. There are 15 residues in the CDR3. CDR3 residues: CASRPTSTGRTEAFF. CDR3 nucleotide sequence: TGTGCCAGTAGGCCCACTTCGACAGGGCGTACTGAAGCTTTCTTT.

This clone showed up just a few times. The V call is TRBV19, the J call TRBJ1-5, with D tentatively TRBD1 (6 bases). Trimming took off 0 bases at V and 1 base at J, with 16 bases between the two ends. In germline, CDR1 is LNHDA, CDR2 SQIVND (reference sequence). This CDR3 has 18 amino acids. The CDR3 here is CASSIDGPGVLSNQPQHF. DNA of the CDR3: TGTGCCAGTAGTATAGATGGGCCAGGGGTATTAAGCAATCAGCCCCAGCATTTT.

This clone has just one count. CDR3 nucleotide sequence: TGTGCCAGCAGTGTTACAGGGTTTGAGGGCACAGATACGCAGTATTTT. Amino acids: CASSVTGFEGTDTQYF. The rearrangement links TRBV6-1 to TRBJ2-3, with D perhaps matching TRBD1 (6 bases). The V end lost 4 bases, the J end lost 1 base, and 15 bases lay between the germline ends. The CDR3 runs to 16 residues. Looked up from germline, CDR1 is MNHNS and CDR2 is SASEGT.

The chain carries TRBV7-6 and TRBJ1-1; D might be TRBD1 (6 bases). V was shortened by 7 bases and J by 4 bases, with 13 bases between the two germline ends. Germline values: CDR1 SGHVS, CDR2 FNYEAQ. CDR3 length: 13 amino acids. In DNA form, the CDR3 reads TGTGCCAGCACCCAAGGGGGTAGCACTGAAGCTTTCTTT. It is translated as CASTQGGSTEAFF.

The J gene is TRBJ2-1, the V gene TRBV9; D gene uncertain. Trimming removed 0 bases from V and 9 bases from J, with 7 bases in between. CDR1 is SGDLS and CDR2 is YYNGEE in the germline V gene. The CDR3 has 12 amino acids. In DNA form, the CDR3 reads TGTGCCAGCAGCGTAGACTCGGGTGAGCAGTTCTTC. This translates into CASSVDSGEQFF.

The chain couples TRBV14 to TRBJ2-1, with D unclear. This CDR3 has 12 residues. V was cut by 2 bases and J by 15 bases, with 14 bases left in between. Germline CDR1 and CDR2: SGHDN and FVKESK. In DNA, the CDR3 is TGTGCCAGCAGCCAAAGTCTAGTCTTACCGTTCTTC. Translation gives CASSQSLVLPFF.

The gene calls are TRBV27 and TRBJ2-3, with TRBD2 matching 10 bases. This CDR3 region has 15 residues. Germline trimming cut 4 bases from V and 2 bases from J; bases unmatched to any gene: 3. CDR1 and CDR2 (germline): MNHEY, SMNVEV (reference sequence). Written as DNA, the CDR3 is TGTGCCAGCAGTTCGGGACTAGCGAACACAGATACGCAGTATTTT. Amino acid sequence: CASSSGLANTDTQYF.

V is TRBV19 and J is TRBJ2-7; D might be TRBD2 (6 bases). CDR3 length: 15 residues. Per the germline V gene, CDR1 is LNHDA and CDR2 is SQIVND (reference sequence). V was pared by 6 bases and J by 4 bases, with 19 bases between. In DNA, the CDR3 is TGTGCCAGTAGCAATTATGGACTACCTACTTACGAGCAGTACTTC. Translation gives CASSNYGLPTYEQYF.

This rearrangement joins TRBV18 to TRBJ2-7, with 7 bases aligning to TRBD2. Unmatched junction bases numbered 3, after V lost 0 bases and J lost 4 bases. Germline V gene lookup returns CDR1 KGHSH and CDR2 LQKENI. The CDR3 covers 14 residues. The CDR3 coding sequence is TGTGCCAGCTCACCACCCGGGGAGGGTTACGAGCAGTACTTC. This translates into CASSPPGEGYEQYF.

V and J are TRBV6-1 and TRBJ1-1; D is uncertain. The CDR3 loop spans 14 amino acids. Trimming shortened V by 7 bases and J by 1 base, and 13 bases separated the two germline ends. CDR1 is MNHNS and CDR2 is SASEGT in the germline V gene. Written as DNA, the CDR3 is TGTGCCAGCACCCTAGAGGAGGGGAACACTGAAGCTTTCTTT. This gives the protein CASTLEEGNTEAFF.

The gene calls are TRBV6-5 and TRBJ2-4, with D hard to call. CDR1 MNHEY and CDR2 SVGAGI come from the germline V gene. CDR3 length: 13 residues. Deletions cut 10 bases from V and 0 bases from J, with 10 bases between. This chain's CDR3 is CATATLAKNIQYF. The CDR3 DNA reads as TGTGCCACCGCGACACTAGCCAAAAACATTCAGTACTTC.

The chain couples TRBV5-1 to TRBJ2-3, with D unresolved. Deletions cut 0 bases from V and 0 bases from J, with 8 bases between. This CDR3 has 15 residues. Germline CDR1 and CDR2: SGHRS and YFSETQ. As DNA, the CDR3 is TGCGCCAGCAGCTTGGCTGTGCAGAGCACAGATACGCAGTATTTT. This sequence encodes CASSLAVQSTDTQYF.

The chain joins TRBV7-3 to TRBJ2-2, with a weak D call TRBD1 (5 bases). Germline V lookup: CDR1 SGHTA, CDR2 FQGTGA. This CDR3 has 17 residues. V lost 1 base and J 3 bases, leaving 15 bases between the germline ends. In nucleotides, the CDR3 is TGTGCCAGCAGCTTAAGAGTAGGCACAGGATACACCGGGGAGCTGTTTTTT. Translation gives CASSLRVGTGYTGELFF.

This chain connects TRBV6-6 to TRBJ2-1; 13 positions match TRBD2. The germline gives CDR1 MNHNY, CDR2 SVGAGI (reference sequence). This CDR3 spans 16 amino acids. V trimming: 4 bases; J trimming: 7 bases; junction bases outside the gene matches: 7. Here the CDR3 reads CASSSLAGGPLNEQFF. The CDR3 nucleotides read TGTGCCAGCAGTTCACTAGCGGGAGGGCCTTTAAATGAGCAGTTCTTC.

The J gene is TRBJ1-1, the V gene TRBV7-9; no reliable D call. Germline V gives CDR1 SEHNR, CDR2 FQNEAQ (reference sequence). The CDR3 has 14 amino acids. V shed 5 bases and J shed 4 bases, with 14 bases lying between them. The CDR3 DNA follows: TGTGCCAGCAGCGCCCTACGAGTAAGCACTGAAGCTTTCTTT. This gives the protein CASSALRVSTEAFF.

The J gene is TRBJ1-1, the V gene TRBV14; the D gene is possibly TRBD1 (5 bases). CDR1 is SGHDN and CDR2 is FVKESK in the germline V gene. Between the trimmed V and J ends, which lost 2 bases and 0 bases, there was a span of 10 bases. CDR3 size: 15 residues. CDR3 region: CASSQRDLLNTEAFF. The CDR3 DNA is TGTGCCAGCAGCCAAAGGGACTTACTGAACACTGAAGCTTTCTTT.

The CDR3 region has the DNA TGTGCCAGCACCTTGACAGAAAATCAGCCCCAGCATTTT. It specifies CASTLTENQPQHF. The V call is TRBV6-1, the J call TRBJ1-5; tentatively, D is TRBD1 (5 bases). V shed 7 bases and J shed 4 bases, with 11 bases lying between them. The CDR3 spans 13 residues. Per the germline V gene, CDR1 is MNHNS and CDR2 is SASEGT.

The V call is TRBV11-3, the J call TRBJ2-1, with 7 bases lining up with TRBD2. With 0 bases clipped from V and 6 bases from J, the junction kept 8 bases outside the gene matches. CDR3 length: 16 amino acids. Germline V lookup: CDR1 SGHNT, CDR2 YENEEA. The chain's CDR3 is CASSLDGRESGNEQFF. The CDR3 region has the DNA TGTGCCAGCAGCTTAGATGGGAGGGAATCGGGCAATGAGCAGTTCTTC.

V gene TRBV30 combines with J gene TRBJ2-7; tentative D call: TRBD2 (6 bases). The germline gives CDR1 GTSNPN, CDR2 SVGIG (reference sequence). The V and J ends lost 3 bases and 1 base respectively, with 13 bases between them. This CDR3 is 14 amino acids long. This CDR3 reads CAWSGRPVSYEQYF. The CDR3 DNA sequence: TGTGCCTGGAGCGGGAGACCGGTATCCTACGAGCAGTACTTC.

This clone ranks as medium-sized. The rearrangement joins TRBV27 to TRBJ2-7, with TRBD2 as a possible D gene (5 bases). Germline-derived CDR1 and CDR2 are MNHEY and SMNVEV (reference sequence). With 6 bases removed from V and 7 bases from J, the gap between germline ends came to 16 bases. The CDR3 is 13 amino acids. The chain's CDR3 is CASSPTSAGEQYF. Here the CDR3 DNA reads TGTGCCAGCAGCCCCACGAGCGCGGGTGAGCAGTACTTC.

J is TRBJ2-5 and V is TRBV5-1, with 12 bases aligning to TRBD1. CDR3 length: 16 amino acids. Per the germline V gene, CDR1 is SGHRS and CDR2 is YFSETQ. V lost 3 bases and J lost 4; bases outside the gene matches: 7. CDR3 in amino acids: CASSSPGQGAAETQYF. CDR3 nucleotides: TGCGCCAGCAGCTCACCGGGACAGGGGGCTGCAGAGACCCAGTACTTC.

The chain couples TRBV7-2 to TRBJ1-4; D possibly corresponds to TRBD1 (5 bases). The germline gives CDR1 SGHTA, CDR2 FQGNSA. The CDR3 covers 14 residues. V was pared by 3 bases and J by 5 bases, with 10 bases between. The CDR3 nucleotides read TGTGCCAGCAGCTTGGGGCAGCTGAATGAAAAACTGTTTTTT. Translation gives CASSLGQLNEKLFF.

The table lists this clone with a count of one. The genes are TRBV4-1 and TRBJ2-2, with 9 bases aligning to TRBD1. This CDR3 is built from 18 residues. V dropped 4 bases and J dropped 5; count of bases not matched to a gene: 14. Germline V gives CDR1 MGHRA, CDR2 YSYEKL. This chain's CDR3 is CASSRPDRDRESTGELFF. Written as DNA, the CDR3 is TGCGCCAGCAGCCGACCTGATCGGGACAGGGAGTCGACCGGGGAGCTGTTTTTT.